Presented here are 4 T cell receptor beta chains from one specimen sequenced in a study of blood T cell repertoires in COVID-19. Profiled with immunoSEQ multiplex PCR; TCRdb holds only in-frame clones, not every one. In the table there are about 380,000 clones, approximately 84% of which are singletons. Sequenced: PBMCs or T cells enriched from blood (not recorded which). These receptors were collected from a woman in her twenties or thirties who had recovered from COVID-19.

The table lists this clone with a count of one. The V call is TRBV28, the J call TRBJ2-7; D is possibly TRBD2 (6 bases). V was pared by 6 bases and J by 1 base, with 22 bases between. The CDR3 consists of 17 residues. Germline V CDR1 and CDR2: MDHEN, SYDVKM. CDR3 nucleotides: TGTGCCAGCAGCACATACCCCCCTGCTAGCGTTTCCTACGAGCAGTACTTC. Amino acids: CASSTYPPASVSYEQYF. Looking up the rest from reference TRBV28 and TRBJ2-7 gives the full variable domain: DVKVTQSSRYLVKRTGEKVFLECVQDMDHENMFWYRQDPGLGLRLIYFSYDVKMKEKGDIPEGYSVSREKKERFSLILESASTNQTSMYLCASSTYPPASVSYEQYFGPGTRLTVT.

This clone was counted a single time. As DNA, the CDR3 is TGTGCCATCAGTGAGTCTCCCAGGTATTATGGCTACACCTTC. Translated: CAISESPRYYGYTF. The chain carries TRBV10-3 and TRBJ1-2, with D unclear. The length of the CDR3 is 14 residues. In germline, CDR1 is ENHRY, CDR2 SYGVKD. Trimming pared 0 bases from V and 5 bases from J, leaving 10 bases between.

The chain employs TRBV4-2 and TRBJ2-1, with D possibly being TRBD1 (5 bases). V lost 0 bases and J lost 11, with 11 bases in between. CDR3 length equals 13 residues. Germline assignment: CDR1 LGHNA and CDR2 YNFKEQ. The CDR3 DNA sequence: TGTGCCAGCAGCCAAGATAAGGGGCTCAAGCAGTTCTTC. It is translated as CASSQDKGLKQFF.

CDR3 in DNA: TGTGCCAGCAGTCCAACAGGGTTGGGTAATCAGCCCCAGCATTTT. Translating gives CASSPTGLGNQPQHF. The chain uses TRBV28 and TRBJ1-5, with D possibly matching TRBD1 (6 bases). This CDR3 region has 15 residues. CDR1 and CDR2 (germline): MDHEN, SYDVKM. Deletions cut 5 bases from V and 4 bases from J, with 15 bases between.